This TCR beta chain emerged from a study of cytomegalovirus exposure and HLA in healthy donors. Study background: Within an early data release were tens of millions of unique TCRs drawn from HLA-typed donors.

Comments on this clone: Its antigen remains unknown.

Primers for the PCR totalled 60 Vbeta and 13 Jbeta. As handled by the study authors: There were around 80 million unique TCR beta chains by a later count, and 10 million to 12 million of them were shared. Only in-frame clones appear in the TCRdb table, and some are missing; sequencing was by immunoSEQ multiplex PCR. The V and J calls and the clone size are those of that table, but D and trimming were determined from the DNA. This sample has 150,000 to 200,000 clones, with roughly 82% found just once. Trimming pared 7 bases from V and 9 bases from J, leaving 13 bases between. Per germline, CDR1 MDHEN and CDR2 SYDVKM. This CDR3 region has 12 residues. The study, taken as a whole, reports: There were reportedly fewer N-insertions in an Asian-associated ancestry cluster than the roughly 680-donor mean, in a later analysis.

This rearrangement joins TRBV28 to TRBJ1-5; a possible D gene is TRBD1 (5 bases). This receptor was identified in a girl aged 5-17 years in good health and CMV-seropositive. The sequenced material came from PBMCs. The CDR3 is CASNQGLSPQHF. As DNA, the CDR3 is TGTGCCAGCAATCAGGGCCTTTCGCCCCAGCATTTT.